The rows below give T cell receptor beta chains drawn from one sample of a study of cytomegalovirus exposure and HLA in healthy donors. Only in-frame clones appear in the TCRdb table, and some are missing; sequencing was by immunoSEQ multiplex PCR. The sample carries approximately 180,000 clones, around 80% recorded once. Sequenced material: PBMCs. These receptors came from a woman younger than 30 in good health and CMV-seronegative. CDR3s include the opening cysteine and the closing phenylalanine or tryptophan.

V gene	J gene	CDR3 protein
TRBV5-8	TRBJ2-7	CASSLGYSNYEQYF
TRBV5-6	TRBJ2-5	CASSTTGTAYETQYF
TRBV28	TRBJ2-3	CASSLTGVADTQYF
TRBV27	TRBJ2-7	CASSLRFRQGTYEQYF
TRBV7-8	TRBJ2-7	CASSSRGFLLEQYF
TRBV10-2	TRBJ2-7	CASIALAGLVGEQYF
TRBV9	TRBJ2-2	CASSVAGAAGELFF
TRBV19	TRBJ2-1	CASSTSGLYNEQFF
TRBV5-4	TRBJ2-3	CASSLVPGGTDTQYF
TRBV11-2	TRBJ1-2	CASSSDRVYGYTF
TRBV28	TRBJ2-7	CASGTTSGYEQYF